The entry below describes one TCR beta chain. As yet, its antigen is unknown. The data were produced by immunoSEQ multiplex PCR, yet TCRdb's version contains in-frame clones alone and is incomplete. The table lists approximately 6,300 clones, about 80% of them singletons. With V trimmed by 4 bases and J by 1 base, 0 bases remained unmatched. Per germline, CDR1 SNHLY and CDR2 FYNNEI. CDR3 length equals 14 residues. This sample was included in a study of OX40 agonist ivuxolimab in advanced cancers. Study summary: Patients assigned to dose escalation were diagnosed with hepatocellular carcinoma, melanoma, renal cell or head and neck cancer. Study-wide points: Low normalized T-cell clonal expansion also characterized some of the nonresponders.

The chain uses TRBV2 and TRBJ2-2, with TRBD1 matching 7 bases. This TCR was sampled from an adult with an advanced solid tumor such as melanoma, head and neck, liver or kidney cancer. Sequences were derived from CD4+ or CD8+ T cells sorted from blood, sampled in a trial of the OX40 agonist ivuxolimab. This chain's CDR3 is CASSAGGNTGELFF. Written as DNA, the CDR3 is TGTGCCAGCAGTGCAGGGGGGAACACCGGGGAGCTGTTTTTT.